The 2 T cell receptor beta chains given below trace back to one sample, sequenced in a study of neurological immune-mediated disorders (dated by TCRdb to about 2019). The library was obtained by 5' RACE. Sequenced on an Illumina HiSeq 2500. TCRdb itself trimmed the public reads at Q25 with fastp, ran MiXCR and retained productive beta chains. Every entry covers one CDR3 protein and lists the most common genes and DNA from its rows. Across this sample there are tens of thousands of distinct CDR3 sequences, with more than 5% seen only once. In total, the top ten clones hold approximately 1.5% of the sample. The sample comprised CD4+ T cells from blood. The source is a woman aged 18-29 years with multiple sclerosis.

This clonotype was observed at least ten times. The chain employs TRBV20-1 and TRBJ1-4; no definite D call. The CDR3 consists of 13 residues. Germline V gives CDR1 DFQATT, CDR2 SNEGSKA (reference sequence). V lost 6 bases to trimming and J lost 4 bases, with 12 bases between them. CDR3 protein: CSAEPGDNEKLFF. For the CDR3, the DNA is TGCAGTGCGGAACCCGGGGATAATGAAAAACTGTTTTTT.

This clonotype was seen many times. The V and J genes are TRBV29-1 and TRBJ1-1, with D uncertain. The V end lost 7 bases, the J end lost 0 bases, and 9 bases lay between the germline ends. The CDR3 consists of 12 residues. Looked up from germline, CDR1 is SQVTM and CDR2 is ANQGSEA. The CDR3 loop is CSALMVNTEAFF. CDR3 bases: TGCAGCGCCCTGATGGTGAACACTGAAGCTTTCTTT. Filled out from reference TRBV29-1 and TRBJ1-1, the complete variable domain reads SAVISQKPSRDICQRGTSLTIQCQVDSQVTMMFWYRQQPGQSLTLIATANQGSEATYESGFVIDKFPISRPNLTFSTLTVSNMSPEDSSIYLCSALMVNTEAFFGQGTRLTVV.